These T cell receptor beta chains were read from a single sample in a study of cytotoxic CD8 clonotypes in ibrutinib-treated CLL. Profiled with immunoSEQ multiplex PCR; TCRdb holds only in-frame clones, not every one. The repertoire consists of 150,000 to 200,000 clones, with 81% occurring once and the leading ten covering 2% to 2.5%. Sequences were derived from PBMCs, sampled after 12 months of ibrutinib treatment. The receptors derive from a human donor with chronic lymphocytic leukemia. Each CDR3 is given with its conserved first and last residue. The D gene is left open where the match is weak. Only part of the rows carry a size: once, few, many, or a class if the clone is expanded.

clone_size d_call j_call v_call cdr3_aa cdr3_nt
. TRBD2 TRBJ2-3 TRBV19 CASRGSGGSPTDTQYF TGTGCCAGTAGGGGTAGCGGGGGAAGTCCTACAGATACGCAGTATTTT
. . TRBJ1-2 TRBV5-6 CASSLIDRTAGNGYTF TGTGCCAGCAGCTTGATCGACAGGACTGCGGGTAATGGCTACACCTTC
. . TRBJ2-5 TRBV7-2 CASSSSGRRWDETQYF TGTGCCAGCAGCTCCTCGGGACGGAGGTGGGACGAGACCCAGTACTTC
. . TRBJ1-3 TRBV25-1 CASSEPGYGNTIYF TGTGCCAGCAGTGAACCGGGATATGGAAACACCATATATTTT
many . TRBJ1-3 TRBV5-6 CASRQGGNTIYF TGTGCCAGCAGGCAGGGAGGAAACACCATATATTTT
. TRBD2 TRBJ2-7 TRBV7-2 CASSSPSGSSYEQYF TGTGCCAGCAGCTCGCCCAGCGGGAGCTCCTACGAGCAGTACTTC
. . TRBJ1-2 TRBV11-2 CASSPSDGRHGYTF TGTGCCAGCAGCCCCTCGGACGGCCGGCACGGCTACACCTTC
once TRBD2 TRBJ2-1 TRBV7-3 CASSEVAGVGNEQFF TGTGCCAGCAGCGAGGTAGCGGGAGTAGGTAATGAGCAGTTCTTC
. . TRBJ1-1 TRBV5-4 CASTSRERDEAFF TGTGCCAGCACCTCTAGGGAAAGGGATGAAGCTTTCTTT
few . TRBJ1-4 TRBV14 CASSQDPGAGEKLFF TGTGCCAGCAGCCAAGATCCCGGGGCAGGGGAAAAACTGTTTTTT
. . TRBJ2-1 TRBV7-9 CASSTKRNMDNEQFF TGTGCCAGCAGCACCAAGAGAAACATGGACAATGAGCAGTTCTTC
. . TRBJ2-7 TRBV7-2 CASSSQPGVSHEQYF TGTGCCAGCAGCTCCCAGCCCGGAGTATCCCACGAGCAGTACTTC
. . TRBJ1-1 TRBV6-4 CASSDGPNLGGNTEAFF TGTGCCAGCAGTGACGGTCCCAATTTGGGAGGGAACACTGAAGCTTTCTTT
. . TRBJ1-4 TRBV9 CASSVSGDGKLFF TGTGCCAGCAGCGTTTCAGGTGATGGAAAACTGTTTTTT
. . TRBJ1-6 TRBV28 CASRPRIGQYNSPLHF TGTGCCAGCAGACCCCGCATCGGGCAGTATAATTCACCCCTCCACTTT
once . TRBJ2-2 TRBV19 CASSINPGPVPSGELFF TGTGCCAGTAGTATAAACCCCGGACCGGTCCCGAGCGGGGAGCTGTTTTTT
. TRBD1 TRBJ1-2 TRBV27 CASSSHRTGGLLGYTF TGTGCCAGCAGTTCGCACCGGACAGGGGGCCTTCTTGGCTACACCTTC
few TRBD1 TRBJ1-5 TRBV15 CATSRDPDRAKGQPQHF TGTGCCACCAGCAGAGACCCCGACAGGGCGAAGGGTCAGCCCCAGCATTTT
. . TRBJ2-7 TRBV6-5 CASSRQGGGYEQYF TGTGCCAGCAGCCGACAGGGAGGGGGCTACGAGCAGTACTTC
. TRBD2 TRBJ2-7 TRBV5-4 CASSLVTGLAHEQYF TGTGCCAGCAGCTTGGTTACGGGACTAGCGCACGAGCAGTACTTC
. . TRBJ2-5 TRBV7-2 CASSLGPQETQYF TGTGCCAGCAGCTTAGGTCCCCAAGAGACCCAGTACTTC
. . TRBJ1-5 TRBV19 CASSIGRYSNQPQHF TGTGCCAGTAGTATAGGCCGGTATAGCAATCAGCCCCAGCATTTT
. . TRBJ1-1 TRBV14 CASSQEMNTEAFF TGTGCCAGCAGCCAGGAGATGAACACTGAAGCTTTCTTT
. . TRBJ1-1 TRBV6-5 CASSYSGVSGTEAFF TGTGCCAGCAGTTACAGCGGGGTGTCGGGCACTGAAGCTTTCTTT
. . TRBJ2-7 TRBV25-1 CASLGYGRQYF TGTGCCAGTTTGGGGTACGGTCGGCAGTACTTC
. . TRBJ2-5 TRBV18 CASSPGKTETQYF TGTGCCAGCTCACCGGGGAAAACAGAGACCCAGTACTTC
. . TRBJ2-1 TRBV7-2 CASSLSAGRSYNEQFF TGTGCCAGCAGCTTGTCCGCAGGGCGCTCCTACAATGAGCAGTTCTTC
. . TRBJ2-2 TRBV5-8 CASSSQTGLDTGELFF TGTGCCAGCAGTTCCCAAACAGGTCTGGACACCGGGGAGCTGTTTTTT
. TRBD2 TRBJ2-1 TRBV7-2 CASSLRREGNNEQFF TGTGCCAGCAGCTTAAGGCGGGAGGGGAACAATGAGCAGTTCTTC
few . TRBJ2-1 TRBV28 CASSLLNNEQFF TGTGCCAGCAGTTTACTTAACAATGAGCAGTTCTTC
. . TRBJ2-7 TRBV20-1 CSASHSFEQYF TGCAGTGCTAGCCACTCGTTCGAGCAGTACTTC
. . TRBJ1-5 TRBV18 CASSREQNQPQHF TGTGCCAGCTCACGAGAACAGAATCAGCCCCAGCATTTT
. . TRBJ1-2 TRBV14 CASSQDLGSHGYTF TGTGCCAGCAGCCAAGATCTTGGCAGCCATGGCTACACCTTC
. TRBD2 TRBJ2-2 TRBV4-3 CASSRTKLAGVTGELFF TGCGCCAGCAGCCGTACTAAACTAGCGGGAGTTACCGGGGAGCTGTTTTTT
. . TRBJ2-5 TRBV6-5 CASSSRDGETQYF TGTGCCAGCAGTAGTCGGGACGGAGAGACCCAGTACTTC
. TRBD1 TRBJ2-7 TRBV6-5 CASSRGTGSYEQYF TGTGCCAGCAGTCGCGGGACAGGCTCCTACGAGCAGTACTTC
. . TRBJ1-1 TRBV19 CASSIARYTEAFF TGTGCCAGTAGTATAGCCCGCTACACTGAAGCTTTCTTT
. TRBD1 TRBJ2-5 TRBV6-5 CASSSLHRGRPETQYF TGTGCCAGCAGTTCCCTCCACAGGGGGCGGCCAGAGACCCAGTACTTC
. . TRBJ1-5 TRBV4-3 CASSQAPDAPHQPQHF TGCGCCAGCAGCCAAGCCCCGGACGCGCCCCATCAGCCCCAGCATTTT
. . TRBJ1-3 TRBV19 CASSIGARSAGNTIYF TGTGCCAGTAGTATAGGCGCCCGCTCCGCTGGAAACACCATATATTTT
. . TRBJ2-2 TRBV19 CASSIYSSWGSGELFF TGTGCCAGTAGTATTTATTCTTCGTGGGGTAGCGGGGAGCTGTTTTTT
many TRBD2 TRBJ2-2 TRBV28 CASSLWSLAGGPGELFF TGTGCCAGCAGTTTATGGTCACTAGCGGGAGGGCCCGGGGAGCTGTTTTTT